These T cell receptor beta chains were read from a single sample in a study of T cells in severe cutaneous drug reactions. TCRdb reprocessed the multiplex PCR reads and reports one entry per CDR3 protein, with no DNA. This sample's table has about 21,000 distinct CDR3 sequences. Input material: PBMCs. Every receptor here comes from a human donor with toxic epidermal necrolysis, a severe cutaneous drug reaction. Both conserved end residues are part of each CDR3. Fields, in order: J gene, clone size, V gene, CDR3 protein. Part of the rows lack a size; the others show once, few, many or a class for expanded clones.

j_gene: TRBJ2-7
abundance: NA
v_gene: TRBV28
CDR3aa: CASSFEGENYEQYF

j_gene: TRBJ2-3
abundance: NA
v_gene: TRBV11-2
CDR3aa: CASSKRPSGTDTQYF

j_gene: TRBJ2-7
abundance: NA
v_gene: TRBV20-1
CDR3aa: CSARDVRKGNEQYF

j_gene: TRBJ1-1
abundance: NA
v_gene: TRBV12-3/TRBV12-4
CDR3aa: CASSLEDRVLTEAFF

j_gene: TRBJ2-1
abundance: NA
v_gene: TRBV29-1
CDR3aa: CSVFGGSGWNEQFF

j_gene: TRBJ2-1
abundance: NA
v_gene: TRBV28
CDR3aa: CASIRGGNEQFF

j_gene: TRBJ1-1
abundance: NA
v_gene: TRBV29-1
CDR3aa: CSVGRGVNTEAFF

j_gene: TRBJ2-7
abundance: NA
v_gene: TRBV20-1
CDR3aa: CSARDPFQRTAIYEQYF

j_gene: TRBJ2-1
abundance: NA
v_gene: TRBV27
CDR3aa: CASSVSGSYNNEQFF

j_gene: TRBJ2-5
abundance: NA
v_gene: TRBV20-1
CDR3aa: CSARGDWDTWAETQYF

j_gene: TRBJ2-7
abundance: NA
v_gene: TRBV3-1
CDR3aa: CASSPAGGDEQYF

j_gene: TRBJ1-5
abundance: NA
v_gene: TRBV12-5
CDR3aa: CASGLETGVQPQHF

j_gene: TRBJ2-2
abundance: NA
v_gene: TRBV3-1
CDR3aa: CASSEDRGATGELFF

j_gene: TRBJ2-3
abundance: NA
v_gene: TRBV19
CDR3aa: CASSIVAGVTDTQYF

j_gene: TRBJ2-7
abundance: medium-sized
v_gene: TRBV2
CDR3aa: CASAGTGRGEQYF

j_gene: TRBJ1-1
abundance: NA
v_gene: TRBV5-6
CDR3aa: CASSFVTPNTEAFF

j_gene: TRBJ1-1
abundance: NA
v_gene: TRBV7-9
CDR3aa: CASSLGPKGEAFF

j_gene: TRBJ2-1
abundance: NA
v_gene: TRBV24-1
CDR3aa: CATSDPGLAGVSNEQFF

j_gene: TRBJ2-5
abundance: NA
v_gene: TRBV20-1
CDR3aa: CSARRQGETQYF

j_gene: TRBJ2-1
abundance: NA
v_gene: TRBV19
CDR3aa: CASSSGTRMGDEQFF

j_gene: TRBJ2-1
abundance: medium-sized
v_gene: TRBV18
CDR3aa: CASSPRRSGVEDEQFF

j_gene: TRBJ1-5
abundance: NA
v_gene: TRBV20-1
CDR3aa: CSARDRGQHSNQPQHF

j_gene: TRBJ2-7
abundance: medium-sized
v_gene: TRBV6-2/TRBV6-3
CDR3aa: CASTGAYEQYF

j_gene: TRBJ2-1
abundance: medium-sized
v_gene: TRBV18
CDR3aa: CASSPPTSGSGQFF

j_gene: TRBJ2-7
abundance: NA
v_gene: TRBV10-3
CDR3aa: CAIRRQGYEQYF

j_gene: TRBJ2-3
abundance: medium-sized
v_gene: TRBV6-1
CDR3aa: CASSGRLAPNPDTQYF

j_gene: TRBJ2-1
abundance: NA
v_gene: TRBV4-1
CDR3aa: CASSRHRTSGSVLYNEQFF

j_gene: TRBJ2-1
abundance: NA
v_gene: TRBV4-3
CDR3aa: CASSQQRSGTSSYNEQFF

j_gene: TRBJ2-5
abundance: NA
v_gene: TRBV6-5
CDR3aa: CASSYGGHETQYF

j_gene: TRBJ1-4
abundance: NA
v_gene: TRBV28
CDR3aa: CASSETPYATNEKLFF

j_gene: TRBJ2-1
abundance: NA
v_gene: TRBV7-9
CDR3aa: CASSYGTSLEFF

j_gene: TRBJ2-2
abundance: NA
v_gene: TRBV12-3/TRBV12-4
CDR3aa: CASSSTPANTGELFF

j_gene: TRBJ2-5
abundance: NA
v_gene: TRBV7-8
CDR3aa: CASIRGGLAGGFQETQYF

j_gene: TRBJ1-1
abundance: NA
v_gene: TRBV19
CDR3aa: CASSERAGSVHTEAFF

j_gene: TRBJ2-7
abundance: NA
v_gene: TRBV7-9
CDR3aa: CASSPGTGEQYF

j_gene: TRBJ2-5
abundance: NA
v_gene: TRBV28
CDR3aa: CASNLLADETQYF

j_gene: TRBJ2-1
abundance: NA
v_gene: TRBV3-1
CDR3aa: CASSPPGPLAGYNEQFF

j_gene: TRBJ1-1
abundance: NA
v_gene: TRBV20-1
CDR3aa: CSARTGGEGTEAFF

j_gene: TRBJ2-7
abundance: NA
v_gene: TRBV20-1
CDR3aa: CSAVPPEGYSQGEQYF

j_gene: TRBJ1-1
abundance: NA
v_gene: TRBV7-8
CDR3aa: CASRRAAGHMNTEAFF

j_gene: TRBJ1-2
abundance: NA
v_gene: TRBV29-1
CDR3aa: CSVGKPGQGKVGYTF

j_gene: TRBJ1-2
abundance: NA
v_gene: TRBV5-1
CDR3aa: CASSLAEGYGYTF

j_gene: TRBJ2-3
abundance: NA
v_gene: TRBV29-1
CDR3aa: CSVDASTDTQYF

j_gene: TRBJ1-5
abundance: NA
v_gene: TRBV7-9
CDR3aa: CASSSDRQPQHF

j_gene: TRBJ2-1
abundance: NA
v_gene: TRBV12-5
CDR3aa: CASGLLEWRECNEQFF

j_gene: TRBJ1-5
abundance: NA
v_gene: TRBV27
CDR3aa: CASSLSLGRGHQPQHF

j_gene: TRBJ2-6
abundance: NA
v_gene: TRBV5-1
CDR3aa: CASSLRLSSGANVLTF

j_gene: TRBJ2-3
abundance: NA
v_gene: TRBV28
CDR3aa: CASSSGQPTDTQYF

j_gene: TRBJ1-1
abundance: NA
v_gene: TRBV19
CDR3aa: CASTGDRAMAEAFF